Presented here are 25 T cell receptor beta chains from one specimen sequenced in a study of cytomegalovirus exposure and HLA in healthy donors. With 60 Vbeta and 13 Jbeta primers, the PCR was carried out. Clones were sequenced by immunoSEQ multiplex PCR, and TCRdb holds only the in-frame ones, with some missing. The data hold a few hundred thousand clones, with around 83% observed a single time. The specimen was PBMCs. All receptors derive from a woman aged 45-65 years in good health and CMV-seropositive.

In its sample, this clone was seen a few times. The chain recombines TRBV2 with TRBJ1-4; 8 nucleotides align to TRBD1. V dropped 7 bases and J dropped 7; count of bases not matched to a gene: 5. Germline V gives CDR1 SNHLY, CDR2 FYNNEI. The CDR3 is 13 amino acids. This CDR3 reads CASTIGQGEKLFF. The CDR3 DNA sequence: TGTGCCAGCACCATTGGACAGGGTGAAAAACTGTTTTTT.

The chain employs TRBV15 and TRBJ1-3, with 8 nucleotides matching TRBD1. The V gene's germline CDR1 is LNHNV and CDR2 YYDKDF (reference sequence). The CDR3 contains 14 residues. V was clipped by 1 base and J by 8 bases; unmatched bases: 4. The CDR3 loop is CATSRAGQGHTIYF. CDR3 nucleotides: TGTGCCACCAGCAGAGCAGGACAGGGTCACACCATATATTTT.

This sequence joins TRBV30 and TRBJ2-1; TRBD2 agrees at 11 bases. With V trimmed by 5 bases and J by 4 bases, 4 bases remained unmatched. Looked up from germline, CDR1 is GTSNPN and CDR2 is SVGIG (reference sequence). The CDR3 covers 14 residues. The chain's CDR3 is CAWGGLAEYNEQFF. CDR3 in DNA: TGTGCCTGGGGGGGACTAGCGGAATACAATGAGCAGTTCTTC.

This chain links TRBV4-3 with TRBJ1-2; 10 bases are a match to TRBD1. J was trimmed by 2 bases and V by 4 bases; bases with no gene match: 19. Germline lookup yields CDR1 LGHNA and CDR2 YSLEER. The CDR3 is made up of 20 amino acids. DNA of the CDR3: TGCGCCAGCAGCCCTAGCACGACCGGGACAGGGGTCTTTTTGAACTATGGCTACACCTTC. This encodes CASSPSTTGTGVFLNYGYTF.

The chain is built from TRBV28 and TRBJ1-1; 8 bases agree with TRBD1. The ends lost 4 bases at V and 6 bases at J; junction bases unmatched: 4. Germline V lookup: CDR1 MDHEN, CDR2 SYDVKM. The CDR3 is 13 amino acids. Here the CDR3 DNA reads TGTGCCAGCAGTTACCAGGGGGCGGCTGAAGCTTTCTTT. It encodes CASSYQGAAEAFF.

To note about this clone: Sequence at one end of the junction differs from germline and may be a read error. The chain uses TRBV7-9 and TRBJ1-6; 9 bases match TRBD1. CDR3 length: 16 residues. Germline assignment: CDR1 SEHNR and CDR2 FQNEAQ (reference sequence). This CDR3 is CSSSFRDRAIGSPLHF. CDR3 in DNA: TGTTCCAGCAGCTTCCGGGACAGGGCCATAGGTTCACCCCTCCACTTT.

This chain links TRBV2 with TRBJ1-1, with TRBD1 identical over 7 bases. Germline V gene data show CDR1 as SNHLY and CDR2 as FYNNEI. The CDR3 contains 16 residues. Germline trimming cut 3 bases from V and 6 bases from J; bases unmatched to any gene: 13. CDR3 residues: CASSDLGSTGTSEAFF. In DNA form, the CDR3 reads TGTGCCAGCAGTGATCTGGGATCGACAGGGACCTCTGAAGCTTTCTTT.

V gene TRBV9 combines with J gene TRBJ2-7; D gene unclear. Looked up from germline, CDR1 is SGDLS and CDR2 is YYNGEE. CDR3 length: 11 residues. The V end was cut by 4 bases, the J end by 4 bases, with 6 bases between. The CDR3 DNA sequence: TGTGCCAGCAGCAACTCTTACGAGCAGTACTTC. It specifies CASSNSYEQYF.

The chain carries TRBV5-1 and TRBJ1-4; maybe TRBD1 (6 bases). V was trimmed by 1 base and J by 5 bases, leaving 9 bases between them. The CDR3 extends over 14 amino acids. Germline V lookup: CDR1 SGHRS, CDR2 YFSETQ. The CDR3 sequence is CASSLYGQNEKLFF. The DNA for the CDR3 is TGCGCCAGCAGCTTGTACGGACAGAATGAAAAACTGTTTTTT.

This clone was counted between two and nine times. V is TRBV10-2 and J is TRBJ1-3; no firm D call. Germline CDR1 WSHSY, CDR2 SAAADI. The ends were cut back, 8 bases at V and 4 bases at J, with 21 bases in the middle. This CDR3 spans 16 amino acids. The CDR3 sequence: CASQGPGKNPGNTIYF. The CDR3 region has the DNA TGCGCCAGCCAAGGTCCGGGAAAGAATCCAGGAAACACCATATATTTT.

This clone appeared once. The chain uses TRBV5-4 and TRBJ2-7; D is undetermined. CDR3 length: 14 amino acids. With 4 bases removed from V and 2 bases from J, the gap between germline ends came to 13 bases. Per the germline V gene, CDR1 is SGHNT and CDR2 is YYREEE (reference sequence). CDR3 bases: TGTGCCAGCAGCCACCTTGAGGCAACCTACGAGCAGTACTTC. Encoded protein: CASSHLEATYEQYF.

The chain joins TRBV10-1 to TRBJ2-3; 11 bases fit TRBD1. Germline-derived CDR1 and CDR2 are WNHNN and SYGVQD (reference sequence). Unmatched junction bases numbered 7, after V lost 0 bases and J lost 5 bases. The CDR3 consists of 17 residues. For the CDR3, the DNA is TGCGCCAGCAGTGAGTCAAGGGCGGGACAGGGGGGAGATACGCAGTATTTT. It specifies CASSESRAGQGGDTQYF.

The CDR3 loop reads CASSIYKAGADYGYTF. CDR3 in DNA: TGTGCCAGTAGTATATACAAGGCAGGGGCAGACTATGGCTACACCTTC. This chain uses TRBV19 with TRBJ1-2; possibly TRBD1 for D (6 bases). This CDR3 spans 16 amino acids. The germline gives CDR1 LNHDA, CDR2 SQIVND (reference sequence). Trimming cost V 2 bases and J 3 bases, with 16 bases left between them. Together with reference TRBV19 and TRBJ1-2, the CDR3 gives the full variable domain: DGGITQSPKYLFRKEGQNVTLSCEQNLNHDAMYWYRQDPGQGLRLIYYSQIVNDFQKGDIAEGYSVSREKKESFPLTVTSAQKNPTAFYLCASSIYKAGADYGYTFGSGTRLTVV.

V usage is TRBV2 and J usage is TRBJ1-5; perhaps TRBD1 as D (5 bases). Germline CDR1 is SNHLY and CDR2 is FYNNEI. The CDR3 covers 16 residues. Trimming left V 6 bases short and J 2 bases short, with 17 bases between. The CDR3 DNA reads as TGTGCCAGCAGCCTACGAACAGGTATGGGCAATCAGCCCCAGCATTTT. This encodes CASSLRTGMGNQPQHF.

The rearrangement links TRBV15 to TRBJ1-5; D might be TRBD1 (6 bases). The V and J ends lost 1 base and 11 bases respectively, with 18 bases between them. The CDR3 is made up of 15 amino acids. Per germline, CDR1 LNHNV and CDR2 YYDKDF (reference sequence). CDR3 sequence: CATSRGGEGGGAQHF. The CDR3 DNA follows: TGTGCCACCAGCAGAGGAGGGGAAGGGGGTGGGGCCCAGCATTTT.

This chain uses TRBV21-1 with TRBJ2-7; the DNA was not compared with TRBD1, the D call given in the table. TRBV21-1 is noted as a pseudogene. This CDR3 has 15 residues. CDR3 region: CAISGTKSQPTKQYF. In DNA, the CDR3 is TGTGCCATCTCCGGGACAAAGTCCCAACCCACGAAGCAGTACTTC.

The chain is built from TRBV4-1 and TRBJ1-6; possible D gene TRBD1, 5 bases. V was trimmed by 2 bases and J by 5 bases, leaving 7 bases between them. CDR3 length: 14 amino acids. CDR1 MGHRA and CDR2 YSYEKL come from the germline V gene. This CDR3 reads CASSQPRDNSPLHF. The DNA for the CDR3 is TGCGCCAGCAGCCAACCCAGGGATAATTCACCCCTCCACTTT.

This clone occurred once. No DNA is shown, since the ends of the CDR3 on it are uncertain; the CDR3 is the one TCRdb lists. The chain combines TRBV21-1 with TRBJ2-4; the table gives TRBD2 as D, unverified against the DNA. TRBV21-1 counts as a pseudogene. The length of the CDR3 is 19 amino acids, counting both ends. CDR3 residues: CASSKERAWGRGAKNIQYF.

This sequence joins TRBV7-2 and TRBJ2-1; 10 nucleotides align to TRBD2. CDR3 length: 15 residues. The trim removed 5 bases at V and 3 bases at J, leaving 4 bases unmatched. CDR1 and CDR2 (germline): SGHTA, FQGNSA. CDR3: CASSRLAGDYNEQFF. The CDR3 coding sequence is TGTGCCAGCAGCCGGCTAGCGGGGGACTACAATGAGCAGTTCTTC.

The rearrangement links TRBV11-2 to TRBJ1-1, with D possibly being TRBD1 (6 bases). There are 17 residues in the CDR3. The V gene lost 4 bases and the J gene lost 1 base, with 19 bases spanning the gap. Germline V gives CDR1 SGHAT, CDR2 FQNNGV. Here the CDR3 reads CASSYPFLGTRNTEAFF. In DNA form, the CDR3 reads TGTGCCAGCAGCTATCCTTTCCTCGGGACAAGGAACACTGAAGCTTTCTTT.

The chain carries TRBV9 and TRBJ1-2, with 11 bases identical to TRBD1. The V segment lost 2 bases and the J segment 5 bases; nucleotides outside the gene matches: 8. CDR1 is SGDLS and CDR2 is YYNGEE in the germline V gene. The CDR3 length is 16 residues. In DNA, the CDR3 is TGTGCCAGCAGCGTTAGGGGGGACAGGGGGAGTTATGGCTACACCTTC. It specifies CASSVRGDRGSYGYTF.

The V call is TRBV7-8, the J call TRBJ2-7; 11 nucleotides line up with TRBD2. This CDR3 has 15 amino acids. The V segment lost 5 bases and the J segment 0 bases; nucleotides outside the gene matches: 3. Germline-derived CDR1 and CDR2 are SGHVS and FQNEAQ. The CDR3 region is CASSRLAGTSYEQYF. DNA for the CDR3: TGTGCCAGCAGCCGACTAGCGGGGACCTCCTACGAGCAGTACTTC.

This chain connects TRBV2 to TRBJ2-5; D ambiguous. The germline V gene has CDR1 SNHLY and CDR2 FYNNEI. The CDR3 runs to 11 residues. Between the trimmed V and J ends, which lost 5 bases and 5 bases, there was a span of 6 bases. CDR3 sequence: CASSPLETQYF. In DNA form, the CDR3 reads TGTGCCAGCAGTCCATTGGAGACCCAGTACTTC. Full variable domain (missing parts from reference TRBV2 and TRBJ2-5): EPEVTQTPSHQVTQMGQEVILRCVPISNHLYFYWYRQILGQKVEFLVSFYNNEISEKSEIFDDQFSVERPDGSNFTLKIRSTKLEDSAMYFCASSPLETQYFGPGTRLLVL.

This clone occurred once. The chain couples TRBV6-5 to TRBJ2-7; D unclear. V was cut by 2 bases and J by 3 bases, with 5 bases left in between. Germline V gene sequence: CDR1 MNHEY, CDR2 SVGAGI. CDR3 length: 12 amino acids. The DNA of the CDR3 is TGTGCCAGCAGTTACGACAACTACGAGCAGTACTTC. Protein: CASSYDNYEQYF.

This clone was counted a few times. The chain is built from TRBV30 and TRBJ2-2, with TRBD2 as a possible D gene (5 bases). Germline values: CDR1 GTSNPN, CDR2 SVGIG (reference sequence). The CDR3 is 14 amino acids. Trimming left V 8 bases short and J 5 bases short, with 18 bases between. CDR3 coding DNA: TGTGCCCACGCGGGCCCCGGGGAAACCGGGGAGCTGTTTTTT. It translates to CAHAGPGETGELFF.